This T cell receptor beta chain was recovered during a study of vaccination and CD4 T cells after COVID-19. Study background: Nasal swab PCR had detected SARS-CoV-2 in convalescent patients, nine mild and one severe.

Oncomine TCR Beta short-read sequencing was applied to DNA from cultured CD4+ T cells. TCRdb analysed the PCR reads with MiXCR anew, one entry per CDR3 protein. The profile shows more than 10,000 distinct CDR3 sequences, less than 65% of them singletons. As to treatment: approximately 9-day PBMC culture with coronavirus spike peptide pools or control peptides (ViraFEST assay). Note on this clonotype: Antigen: not known.

This CDR3 spans 15 amino acids. The V gene's germline CDR1 is LNHDA and CDR2 SQIVND (reference sequence). J lost 1 base, V lost 6 bases, and 7 bases had no gene match. The chain carries TRBV19 and TRBJ1-1; 8 positions agree with TRBD1. The sequenced material came from CD4+ T cells from blood, cultured in vitro. The TCR comes from a human donor who had recovered from COVID-19. This CDR3 is CASSDLDRANTEAFF. For the CDR3, the DNA is TGTGCCAGTAGCGACCTGGACAGGGCGAACACTGAAGCTTTCTTT.